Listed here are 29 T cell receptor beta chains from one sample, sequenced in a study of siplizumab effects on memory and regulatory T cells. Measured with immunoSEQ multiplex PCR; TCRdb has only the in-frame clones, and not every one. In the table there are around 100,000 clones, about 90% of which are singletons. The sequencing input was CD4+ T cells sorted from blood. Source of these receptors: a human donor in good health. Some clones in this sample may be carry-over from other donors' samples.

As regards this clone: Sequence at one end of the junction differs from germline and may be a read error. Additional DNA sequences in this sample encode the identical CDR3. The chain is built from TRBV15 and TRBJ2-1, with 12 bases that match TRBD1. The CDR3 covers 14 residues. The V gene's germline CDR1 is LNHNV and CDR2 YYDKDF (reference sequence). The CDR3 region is CATAGTGGIGEQFF. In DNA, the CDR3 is TGTGCCACCGCCGGGACAGGGGGCATCGGTGAGCAATTCTTC.

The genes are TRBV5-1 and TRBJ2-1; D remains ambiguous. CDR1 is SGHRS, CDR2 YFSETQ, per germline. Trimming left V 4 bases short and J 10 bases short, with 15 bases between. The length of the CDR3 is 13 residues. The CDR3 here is CASSPESIGEQFF. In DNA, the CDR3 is TGCGCCAGCAGCCCGGAGTCCATAGGGGAGCAGTTCTTC.

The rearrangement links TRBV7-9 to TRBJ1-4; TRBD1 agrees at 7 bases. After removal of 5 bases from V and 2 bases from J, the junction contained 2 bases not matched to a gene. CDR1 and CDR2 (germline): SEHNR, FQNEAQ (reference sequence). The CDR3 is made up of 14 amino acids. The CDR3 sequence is CASSPDRTNEKLFF. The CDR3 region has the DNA TGTGCCAGCAGCCCGGACAGGACTAATGAAAAACTGTTTTTT.

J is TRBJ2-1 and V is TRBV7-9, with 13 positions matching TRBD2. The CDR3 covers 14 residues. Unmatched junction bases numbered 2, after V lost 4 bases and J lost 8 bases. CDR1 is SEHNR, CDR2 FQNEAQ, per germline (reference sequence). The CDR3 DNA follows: TGTGCCAGCAGCTCCGGGACTAGCGGGGATGAGCAGTTCTTC. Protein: CASSSGTSGDEQFF.

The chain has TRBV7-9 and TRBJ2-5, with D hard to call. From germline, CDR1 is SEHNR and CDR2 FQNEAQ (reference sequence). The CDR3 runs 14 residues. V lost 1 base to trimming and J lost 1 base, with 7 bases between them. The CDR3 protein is CASSLETAQETQYF. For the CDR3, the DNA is TGTGCCAGCAGCTTAGAAACAGCCCAAGAGACCCAGTACTTC.

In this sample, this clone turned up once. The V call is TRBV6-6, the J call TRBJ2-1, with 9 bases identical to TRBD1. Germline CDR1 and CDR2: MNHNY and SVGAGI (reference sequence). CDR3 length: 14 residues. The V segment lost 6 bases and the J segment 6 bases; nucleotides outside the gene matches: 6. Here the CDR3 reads CASRSGQGPNEQFF. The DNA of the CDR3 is TGTGCCAGCAGGTCGGGACAGGGACCCAATGAGCAGTTCTTC.

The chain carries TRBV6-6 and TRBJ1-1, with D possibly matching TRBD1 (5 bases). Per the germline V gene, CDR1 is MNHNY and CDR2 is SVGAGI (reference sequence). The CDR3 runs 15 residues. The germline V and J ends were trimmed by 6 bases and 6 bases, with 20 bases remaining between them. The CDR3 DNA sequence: TGTGCCAGCAGCCTAGTATGGGGCCCTGGGTCTGAAGCTTTCTTT. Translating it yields CASSLVWGPGSEAFF.

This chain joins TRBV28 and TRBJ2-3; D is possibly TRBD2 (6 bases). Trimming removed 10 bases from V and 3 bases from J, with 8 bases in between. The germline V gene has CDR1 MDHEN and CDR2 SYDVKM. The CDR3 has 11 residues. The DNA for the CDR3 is TGTGCCATCGGAGGGACAGATACGCAGTATTTT. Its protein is CAIGGTDTQYF.

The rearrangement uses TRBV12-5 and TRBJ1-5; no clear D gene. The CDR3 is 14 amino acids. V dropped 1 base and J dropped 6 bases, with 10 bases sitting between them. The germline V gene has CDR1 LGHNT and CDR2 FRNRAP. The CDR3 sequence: CASGLAITGQPQHF. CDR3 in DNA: TGTGCTAGTGGTTTGGCGATAACGGGTCAGCCCCAGCATTTT.

CDR3: CASSSDRGDGEQYF. DNA for the CDR3: TGCGCCAGCAGCTCTGACAGGGGGGATGGCGAGCAGTACTTC. The chain couples TRBV5-1 to TRBJ2-7; 9 positions agree with TRBD1. The germline V gene encodes CDR1 SGHRS and CDR2 YFSETQ. The trim removed 3 bases at V and 6 bases at J, leaving 7 bases unmatched. This CDR3 region has 14 residues.

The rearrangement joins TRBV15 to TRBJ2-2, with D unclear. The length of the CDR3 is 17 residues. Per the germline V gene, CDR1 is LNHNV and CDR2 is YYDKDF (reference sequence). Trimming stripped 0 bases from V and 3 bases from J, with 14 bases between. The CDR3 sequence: CATSRDGAPWDTGELFF. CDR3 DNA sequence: TGTGCCACCAGCAGAGATGGCGCCCCTTGGGACACCGGGGAGCTGTTTTTT.

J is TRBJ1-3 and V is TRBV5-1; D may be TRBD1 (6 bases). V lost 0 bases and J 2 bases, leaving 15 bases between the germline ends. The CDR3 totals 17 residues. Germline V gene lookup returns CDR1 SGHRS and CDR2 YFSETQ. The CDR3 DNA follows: TGCGCCAGCAGCTTGGACGGGGGCGGTAATCCTGGAAACACCATATATTTT. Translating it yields CASSLDGGGNPGNTIYF.

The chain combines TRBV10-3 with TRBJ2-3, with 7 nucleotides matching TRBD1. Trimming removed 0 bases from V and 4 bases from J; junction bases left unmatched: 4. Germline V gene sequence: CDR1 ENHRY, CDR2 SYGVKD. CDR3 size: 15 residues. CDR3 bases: TGTGCCATCAGTGAGTCGAGACAGGGAGCAGATACGCAGTATTTT. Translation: CAISESRQGADTQYF.

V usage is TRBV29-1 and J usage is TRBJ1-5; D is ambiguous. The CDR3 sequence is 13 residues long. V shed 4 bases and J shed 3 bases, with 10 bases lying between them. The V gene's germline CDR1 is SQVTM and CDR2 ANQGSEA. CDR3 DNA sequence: TGCAGCGTTGTAATGGGCTACAATCAGCCCCAGCATTTT. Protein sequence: CSVVMGYNQPQHF.

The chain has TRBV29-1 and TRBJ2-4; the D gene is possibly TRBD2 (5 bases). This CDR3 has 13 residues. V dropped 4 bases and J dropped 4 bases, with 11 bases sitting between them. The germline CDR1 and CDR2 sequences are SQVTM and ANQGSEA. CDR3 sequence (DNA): TGCAGCGTTGTTGACTACGAAAAAAACATTCAGTACTTC. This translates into CSVVDYEKNIQYF.

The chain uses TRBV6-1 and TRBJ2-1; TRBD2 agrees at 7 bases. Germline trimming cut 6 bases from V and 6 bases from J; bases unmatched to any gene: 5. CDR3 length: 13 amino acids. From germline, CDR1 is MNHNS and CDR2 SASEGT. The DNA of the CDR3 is TGTGCCAGCAGGAGACTAGCAATCAATGAGCAGTTCTTC. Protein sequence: CASRRLAINEQFF.

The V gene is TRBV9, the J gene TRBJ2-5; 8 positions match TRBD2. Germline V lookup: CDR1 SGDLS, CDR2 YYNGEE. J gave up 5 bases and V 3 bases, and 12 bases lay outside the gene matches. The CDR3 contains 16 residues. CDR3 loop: CASSAGSGSLWETQYF. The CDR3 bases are TGTGCCAGCAGCGCTGGGAGCGGGAGCCTTTGGGAGACCCAGTACTTC.

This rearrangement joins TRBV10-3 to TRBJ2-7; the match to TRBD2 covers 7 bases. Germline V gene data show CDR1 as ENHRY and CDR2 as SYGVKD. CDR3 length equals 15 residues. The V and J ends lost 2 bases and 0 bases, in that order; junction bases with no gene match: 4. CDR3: CAISEVLAASYEQYF. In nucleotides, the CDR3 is TGTGCCATCAGTGAGGTTCTAGCGGCCTCCTACGAGCAGTACTTC.

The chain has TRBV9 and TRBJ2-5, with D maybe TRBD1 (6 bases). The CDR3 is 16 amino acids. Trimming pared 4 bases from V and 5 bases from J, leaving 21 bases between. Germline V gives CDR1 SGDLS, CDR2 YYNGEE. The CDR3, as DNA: TGTGCCAGCAGCCCGACGCAGCAGGGGCGCGCGGAGACCCAGTACTTC. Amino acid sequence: CASSPTQQGRAETQYF.

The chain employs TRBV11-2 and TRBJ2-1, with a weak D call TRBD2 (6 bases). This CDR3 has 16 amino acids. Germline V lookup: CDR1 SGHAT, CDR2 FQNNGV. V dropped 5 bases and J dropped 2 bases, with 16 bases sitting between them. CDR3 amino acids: CASSRHMAGTYNEQFF. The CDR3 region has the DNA TGTGCCAGCAGCCGCCATATGGCGGGAACCTACAATGAGCAGTTCTTC.

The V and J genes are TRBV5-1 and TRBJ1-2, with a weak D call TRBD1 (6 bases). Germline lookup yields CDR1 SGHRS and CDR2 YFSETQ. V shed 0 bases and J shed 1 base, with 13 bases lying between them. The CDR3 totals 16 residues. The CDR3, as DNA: TGCGCCAGCAGCTTGGCCTACGGACAGTTTAACTATGGCTACACCTTC. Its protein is CASSLAYGQFNYGYTF.

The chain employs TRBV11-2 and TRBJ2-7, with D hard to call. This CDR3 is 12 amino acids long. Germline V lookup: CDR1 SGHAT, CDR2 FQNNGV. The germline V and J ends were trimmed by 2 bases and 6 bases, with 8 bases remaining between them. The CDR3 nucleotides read TGTGCCAGCAGCTTATATGACTCCGAGCAGTACTTC. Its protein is CASSLYDSEQYF.

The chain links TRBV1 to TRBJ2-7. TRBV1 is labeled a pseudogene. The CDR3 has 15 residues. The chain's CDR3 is CTSSRQKRVLFEQYF. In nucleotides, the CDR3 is TGCACCAGCAGCCGCCAAAAAAGGGTCCTTTTTGAGCAGTACTTC.

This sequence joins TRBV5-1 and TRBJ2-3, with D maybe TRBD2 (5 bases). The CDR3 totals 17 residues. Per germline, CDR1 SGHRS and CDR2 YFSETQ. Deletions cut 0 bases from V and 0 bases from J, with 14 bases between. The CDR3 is CASSLVSLATSTDTQYF. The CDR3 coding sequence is TGCGCCAGCAGCTTGGTGTCGCTAGCTACTAGCACAGATACGCAGTATTTT.

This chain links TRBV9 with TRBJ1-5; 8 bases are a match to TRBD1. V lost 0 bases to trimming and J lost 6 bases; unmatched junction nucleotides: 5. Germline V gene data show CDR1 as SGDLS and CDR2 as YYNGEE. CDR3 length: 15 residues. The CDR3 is CASSVGQGFAQPQHF. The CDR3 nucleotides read TGTGCCAGCAGCGTAGGACAGGGGTTCGCTCAGCCCCAGCATTTT.

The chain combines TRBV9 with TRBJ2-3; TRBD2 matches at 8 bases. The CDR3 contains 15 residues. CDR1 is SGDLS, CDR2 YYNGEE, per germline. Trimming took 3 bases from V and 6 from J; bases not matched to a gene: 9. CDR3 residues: CASSADGRAVDTQYF. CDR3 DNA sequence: TGTGCCAGCAGCGCGGACGGGAGGGCCGTGGATACGCAGTATTTT.

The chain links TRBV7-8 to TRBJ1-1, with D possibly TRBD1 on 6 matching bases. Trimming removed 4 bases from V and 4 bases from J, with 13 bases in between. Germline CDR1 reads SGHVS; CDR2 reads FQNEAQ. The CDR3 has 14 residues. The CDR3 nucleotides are TGTGCCAGCAGCTCCACAGGGCTGAGCACTGAAGCTTTCTTT. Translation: CASSSTGLSTEAFF.

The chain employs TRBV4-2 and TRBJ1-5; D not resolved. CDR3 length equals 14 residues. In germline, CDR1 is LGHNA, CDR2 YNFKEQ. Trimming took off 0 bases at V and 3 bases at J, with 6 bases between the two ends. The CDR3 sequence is CASSQDLVNQPQHF. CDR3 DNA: TGTGCCAGCAGCCAAGATTTAGTCAATCAGCCCCAGCATTTT.

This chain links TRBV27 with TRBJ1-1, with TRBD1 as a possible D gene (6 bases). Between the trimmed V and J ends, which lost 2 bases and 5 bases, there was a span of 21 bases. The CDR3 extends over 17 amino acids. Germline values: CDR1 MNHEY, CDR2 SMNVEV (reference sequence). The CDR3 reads CASSLRLTGASGTEAFF. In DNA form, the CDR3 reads TGTGCCAGCAGTTTACGCTTGACAGGAGCGTCAGGAACTGAAGCTTTCTTT.